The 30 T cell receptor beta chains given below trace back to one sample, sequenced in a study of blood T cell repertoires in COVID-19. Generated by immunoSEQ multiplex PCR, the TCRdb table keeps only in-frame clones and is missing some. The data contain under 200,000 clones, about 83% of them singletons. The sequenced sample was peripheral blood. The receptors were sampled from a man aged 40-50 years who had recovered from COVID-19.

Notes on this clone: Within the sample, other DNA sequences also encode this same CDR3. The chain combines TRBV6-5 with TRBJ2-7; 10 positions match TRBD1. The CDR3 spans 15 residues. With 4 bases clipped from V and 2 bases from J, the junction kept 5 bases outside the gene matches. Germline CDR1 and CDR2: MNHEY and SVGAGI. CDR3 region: CASSSAGTGAYEQYF. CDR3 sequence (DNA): TGTGCCAGCAGTTCCGCCGGGACAGGGGCCTACGAGCAGTACTTC.

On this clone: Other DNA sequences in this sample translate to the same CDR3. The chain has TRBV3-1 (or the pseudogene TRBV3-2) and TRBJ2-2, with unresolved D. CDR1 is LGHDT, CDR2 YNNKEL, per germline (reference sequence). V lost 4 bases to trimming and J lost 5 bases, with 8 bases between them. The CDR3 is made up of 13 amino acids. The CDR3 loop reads CASSPFVTGELFF. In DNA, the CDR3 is TGTGCCAGCAGCCCCTTCGTGACCGGGGAGCTGTTTTTT.

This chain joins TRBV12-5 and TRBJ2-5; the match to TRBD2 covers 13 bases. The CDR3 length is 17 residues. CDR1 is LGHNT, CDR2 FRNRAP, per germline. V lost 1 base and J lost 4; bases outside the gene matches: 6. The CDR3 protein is CASGLGTSGGAGETQYF. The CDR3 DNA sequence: TGTGCTAGTGGTTTGGGTACTAGCGGGGGGGCGGGAGAGACCCAGTACTTC.

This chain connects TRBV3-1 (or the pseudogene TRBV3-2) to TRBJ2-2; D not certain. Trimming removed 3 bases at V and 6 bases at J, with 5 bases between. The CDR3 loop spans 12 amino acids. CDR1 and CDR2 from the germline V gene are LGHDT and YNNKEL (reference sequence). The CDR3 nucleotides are TGTGCCAGCAGCCACCAATCCGGGGAGCTGTTTTTT. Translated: CASSHQSGELFF.

DNA for the CDR3: TGTGCCAGCAGTTTGGACAGGGTCAGTAATGAGCAGTTCTTC. Its translation is CASSLDRVSNEQFF. The chain recombines TRBV27 with TRBJ2-1; the match to TRBD1 covers 8 bases. V lost 3 bases, J lost 7 bases, and 5 bases stayed unmatched. CDR1 and CDR2 (germline): MNHEY, SMNVEV (reference sequence). This CDR3 contains 14 residues.

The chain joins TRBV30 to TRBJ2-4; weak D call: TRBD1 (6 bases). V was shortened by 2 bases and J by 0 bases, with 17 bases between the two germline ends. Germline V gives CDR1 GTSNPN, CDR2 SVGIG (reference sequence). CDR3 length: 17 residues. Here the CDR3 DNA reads TGTGCCTGGAGTTTCCCGGGACAAATACTAGCCAAAAACATTCAGTACTTC. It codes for CAWSFPGQILAKNIQYF.

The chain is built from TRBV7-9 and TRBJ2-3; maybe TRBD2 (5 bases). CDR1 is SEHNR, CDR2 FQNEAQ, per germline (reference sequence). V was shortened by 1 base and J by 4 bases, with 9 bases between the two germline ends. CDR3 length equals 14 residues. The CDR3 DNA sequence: TGTGCCAGCAGCTTAGGGTCAGCGGCAGATACGCAGTATTTT. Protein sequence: CASSLGSAADTQYF.

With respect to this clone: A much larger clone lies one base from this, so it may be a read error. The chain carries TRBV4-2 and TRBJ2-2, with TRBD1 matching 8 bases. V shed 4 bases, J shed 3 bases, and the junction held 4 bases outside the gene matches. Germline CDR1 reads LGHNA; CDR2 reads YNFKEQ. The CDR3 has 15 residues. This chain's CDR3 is CASSPTGADTGELFF. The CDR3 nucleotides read TGTGCCAGCAGCCCGACAGGGGCGGACACCGGGGAGCTGTTTTTT.

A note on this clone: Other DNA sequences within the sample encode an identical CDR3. The CDR3 protein is CAIRRTGDTGELFF. The CDR3 nucleotides are TGTGCCATCAGGAGGACAGGGGACACCGGGGAGCTGTTTTTT. V is TRBV10-3 and J is TRBJ2-2; 9 nucleotides match TRBD1. There are 14 residues in the CDR3. Germline values: CDR1 ENHRY, CDR2 SYGVKD. After removal of 6 bases from V and 3 bases from J, the junction contained 2 bases not matched to a gene.

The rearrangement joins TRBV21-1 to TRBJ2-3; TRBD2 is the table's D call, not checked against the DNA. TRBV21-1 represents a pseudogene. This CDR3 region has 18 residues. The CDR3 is CASSKRHGGAAVTDTQYF. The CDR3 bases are TGTGCCAGCAGCAAAAGGCATGGAGGCGCCGCGGTCACAGATACGCAGTATTTT.

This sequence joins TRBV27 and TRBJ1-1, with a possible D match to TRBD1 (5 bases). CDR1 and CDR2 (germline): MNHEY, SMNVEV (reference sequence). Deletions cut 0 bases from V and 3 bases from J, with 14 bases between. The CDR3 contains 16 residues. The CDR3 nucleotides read TGTGCCAGCAGTTTATCGAGGCCTCCGGGGGACACTGAAGCTTTCTTT. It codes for CASSLSRPPGDTEAFF.

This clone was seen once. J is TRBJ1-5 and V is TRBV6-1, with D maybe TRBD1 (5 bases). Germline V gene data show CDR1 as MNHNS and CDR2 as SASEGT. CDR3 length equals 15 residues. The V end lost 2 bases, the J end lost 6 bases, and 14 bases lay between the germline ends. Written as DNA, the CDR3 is TGTGCCAGCAGTGAAAAGGCCTCGGGGGGTCAGCCCCAGCATTTT. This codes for CASSEKASGGQPQHF.

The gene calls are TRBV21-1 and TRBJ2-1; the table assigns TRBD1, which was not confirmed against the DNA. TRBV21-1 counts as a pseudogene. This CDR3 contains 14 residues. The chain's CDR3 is CASSKGDSPSEQFF. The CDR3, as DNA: TGTGCCAGCAGCAAAGGGGACAGCCCCAGCGAGCAGTTCTTC.

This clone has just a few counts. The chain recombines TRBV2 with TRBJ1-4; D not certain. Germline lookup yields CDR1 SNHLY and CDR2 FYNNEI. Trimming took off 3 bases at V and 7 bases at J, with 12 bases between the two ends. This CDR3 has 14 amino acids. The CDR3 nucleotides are TGTGCCAGCAGTGACAAGGACTTAAGTGAAAAACTGTTTTTT. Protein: CASSDKDLSEKLFF.

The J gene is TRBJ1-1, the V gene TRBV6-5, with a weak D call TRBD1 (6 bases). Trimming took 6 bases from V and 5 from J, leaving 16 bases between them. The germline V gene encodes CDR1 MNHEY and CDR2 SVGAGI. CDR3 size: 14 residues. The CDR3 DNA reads TGTGCCAGCAGGTTACCAGGGGAAGGGACTGAAGCTTTCTTT. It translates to CASRLPGEGTEAFF.

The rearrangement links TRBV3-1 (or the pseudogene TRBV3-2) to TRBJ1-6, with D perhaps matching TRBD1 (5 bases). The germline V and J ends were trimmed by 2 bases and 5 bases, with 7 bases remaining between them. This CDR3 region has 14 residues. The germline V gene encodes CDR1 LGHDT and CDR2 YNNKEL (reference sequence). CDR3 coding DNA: TGTGCCAGCAGCCAAACAGGAAATAATTCACCCCTCCACTTT. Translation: CASSQTGNNSPLHF.

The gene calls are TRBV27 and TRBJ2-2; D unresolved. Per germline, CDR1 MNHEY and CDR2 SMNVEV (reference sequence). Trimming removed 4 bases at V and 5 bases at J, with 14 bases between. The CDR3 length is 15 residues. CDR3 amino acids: CASSSVRSATGELFF. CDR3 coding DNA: TGTGCCAGCAGTTCAGTCAGGTCGGCAACCGGGGAGCTGTTTTTT.

The CDR3 reads CASSLLSGEGEQYF. In DNA form, the CDR3 reads TGTGCCAGCAGCTTGCTTAGCGGGGAGGGCGAGCAGTACTTC. The chain joins TRBV5-6 to TRBJ2-7; 8 nucleotides line up with TRBD2. V lost 1 base and J lost 6; bases outside the gene matches: 6. This CDR3 region has 14 residues. Germline CDR1 is SGHDT and CDR2 is YYEEEE.

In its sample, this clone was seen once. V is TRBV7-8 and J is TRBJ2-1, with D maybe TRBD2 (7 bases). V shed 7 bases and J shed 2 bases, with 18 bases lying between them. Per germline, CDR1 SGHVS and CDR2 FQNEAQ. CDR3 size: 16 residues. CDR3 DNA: TGTGCCAGCATTGGGGGGGCGGGAGCCGCCTACAATGAGCAGTTCTTC. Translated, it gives CASIGGAGAAYNEQFF.

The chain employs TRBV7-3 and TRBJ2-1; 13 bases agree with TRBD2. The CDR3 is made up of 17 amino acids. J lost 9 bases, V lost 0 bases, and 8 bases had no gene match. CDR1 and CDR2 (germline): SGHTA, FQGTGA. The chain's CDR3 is CASSLTGTSGRVGEQFF. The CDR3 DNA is TGTGCCAGCAGCTTAACGGGAACTAGCGGGAGGGTTGGTGAGCAGTTCTTC. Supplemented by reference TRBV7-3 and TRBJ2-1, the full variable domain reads GAGVSQTPSNKVTEKGKYVELRCDPISGHTALYWYRQSLGQGPEFLIYFQGTGAADDSGLPNDRFFAVRPEGSVSTLKIQRTERGDSAVYLCASSLTGTSGRVGEQFFGPGTRLTVL.

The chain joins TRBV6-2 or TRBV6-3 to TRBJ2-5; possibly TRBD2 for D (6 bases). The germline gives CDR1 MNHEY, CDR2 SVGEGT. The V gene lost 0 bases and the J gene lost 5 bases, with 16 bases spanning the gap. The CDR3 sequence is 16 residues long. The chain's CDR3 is CASSYSKGLRAETQYF. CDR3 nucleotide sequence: TGTGCCAGCAGTTACTCGAAAGGACTACGGGCCGAGACCCAGTACTTC.

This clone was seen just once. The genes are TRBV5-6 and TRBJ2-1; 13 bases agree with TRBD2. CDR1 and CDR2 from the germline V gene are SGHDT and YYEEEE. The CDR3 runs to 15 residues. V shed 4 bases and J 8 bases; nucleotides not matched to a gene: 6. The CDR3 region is CASSPTSGRSYEQFF. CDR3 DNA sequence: TGTGCCAGCAGCCCGACTAGCGGGAGGAGCTATGAGCAGTTCTTC.

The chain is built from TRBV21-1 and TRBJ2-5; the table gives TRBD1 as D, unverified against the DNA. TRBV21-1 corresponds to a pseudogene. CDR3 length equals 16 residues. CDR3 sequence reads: CASSSPRDRVGETQYF. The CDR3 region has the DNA TGTGCCAGCAGCTCCCCGAGGGACAGGGTCGGAGAGACCCAGTACTTC.

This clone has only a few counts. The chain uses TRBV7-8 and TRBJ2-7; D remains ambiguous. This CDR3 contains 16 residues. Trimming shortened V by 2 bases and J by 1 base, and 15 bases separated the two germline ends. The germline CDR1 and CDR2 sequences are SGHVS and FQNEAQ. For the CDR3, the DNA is TGTGCCAGCAGCTTAACTGTGGGCAGATTGTCCTACGAGCAGTACTTC. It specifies CASSLTVGRLSYEQYF.

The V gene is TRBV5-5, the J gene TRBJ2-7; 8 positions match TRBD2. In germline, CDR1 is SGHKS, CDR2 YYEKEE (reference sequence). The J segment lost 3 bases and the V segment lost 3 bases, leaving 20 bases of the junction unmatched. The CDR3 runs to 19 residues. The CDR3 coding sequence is TGTGCCAGCAGCTCACGGGGACTAGTCACGGGGTCAGGCTACTACGAGCAGTACTTC. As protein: CASSSRGLVTGSGYYEQYF.

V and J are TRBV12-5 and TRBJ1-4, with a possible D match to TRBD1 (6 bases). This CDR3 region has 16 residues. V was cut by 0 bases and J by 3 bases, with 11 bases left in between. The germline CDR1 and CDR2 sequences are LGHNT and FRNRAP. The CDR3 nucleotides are TGTGCTAGTGGTTTGGTACAAGGGGGAGCTAATGAAAAACTGTTTTTT. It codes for CASGLVQGGANEKLFF.

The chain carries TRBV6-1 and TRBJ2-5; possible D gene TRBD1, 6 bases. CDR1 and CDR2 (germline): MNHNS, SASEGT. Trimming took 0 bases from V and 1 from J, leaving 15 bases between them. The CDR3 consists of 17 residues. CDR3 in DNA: TGTGCCAGCAGTGAAGCCGCCAGGGGCGCGGGCCAAGAGACCCAGTACTTC. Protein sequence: CASSEAARGAGQETQYF.

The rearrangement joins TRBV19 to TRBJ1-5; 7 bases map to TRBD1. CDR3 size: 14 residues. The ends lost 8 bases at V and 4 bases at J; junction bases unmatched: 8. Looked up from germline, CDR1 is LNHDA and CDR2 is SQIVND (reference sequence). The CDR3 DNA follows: TGTGCCAGTTCAGGGGGTCCTCCAAATCAGCCCCAGCATTTT. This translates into CASSGGPPNQPQHF.

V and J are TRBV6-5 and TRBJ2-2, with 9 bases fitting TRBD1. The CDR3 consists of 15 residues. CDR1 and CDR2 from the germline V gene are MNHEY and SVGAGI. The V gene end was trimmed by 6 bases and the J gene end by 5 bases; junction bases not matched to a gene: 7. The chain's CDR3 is CASRLRDRETGELFF. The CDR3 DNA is TGTGCCAGCAGGCTCCGGGACAGGGAAACCGGGGAGCTGTTTTTT.

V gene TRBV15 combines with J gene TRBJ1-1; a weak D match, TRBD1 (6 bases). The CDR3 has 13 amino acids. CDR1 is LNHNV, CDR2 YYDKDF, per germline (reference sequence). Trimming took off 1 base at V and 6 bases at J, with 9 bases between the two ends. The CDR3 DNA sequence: TGTGCCACCAGCAGAGTGGCAGGGGCTGAAGCTTTCTTT. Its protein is CATSRVAGAEAFF.